The TCR beta chain under discussion was sequenced for a study of lymphopenia after photon versus proton radiotherapy (dated by TCRdb to the late 2010s). At the level of the whole study: The study compared the immunological effects of photon versus proton radiation therapy in patients with gastrointestinal tumors who developed high-grade lymphopenia. The goal of the study was to characterize the differences between the two radiation modalities in how they affect the immune system. The roughly 18 patients in the cohort had gastrointestinal tumors, were treated with either photon or proton therapy, and subsequently developed lymphopenia.

To prepare the library, the immunoSEQ multiplex PCR assay was applied. T cell repertoires were profiled with deep sequencing of rearranged TCR beta loci together with multiparametric flow cytometry. TCRdb limited this immuneACCESS table to in-frame rearrangements with V and J called. A share of clones is missing; checked studies link under half to unresolved V genes, and the rest is unexplained. The sample table contains around 160,000 clones; only one count was recorded for about 88% of them. The top ten clones comprise approximately 4.8% of the sample. Study-wide conclusions, independent of this receptor: After the lymphocyte count nadir, photon-treated repertoires showed oligoclonal expansion, especially of CD8+ Temra cells, which drove the drop in diversity. Proton-treated patients stayed relatively stable during treatment, while photon-treated patients lost naive T cells and TCR diversity and gained effector/memory populations. The survival association was examined only in patients who died, and the authors described better survival with proton therapy as a possibility, not as a demonstrated result. Across the cohort, a larger post-nadir drop in TCR diversity was inversely correlated with overall survival time among patients who died.

Of note for this clone: Which antigen it targets is not known. No base-level quality is on record; no much larger clone is a single base apart.

CDR1 and CDR2, per the germline V gene, are MDHEN and SYDVKM. Germline trimming amounts to 3 bases on V and 4 bases on J, with 4 as the count of junction bases outside the gene matches. The CDR3 covers 16 residues, taking in both the cysteine and the phenylalanine. Only the CDR3 portion is preserved as DNA: 48 bases, with reading frame beginning at the first base. The rearranged chain carries TRBV28 and TRBJ2-3; TRBD2 matches 13 bases in the middle. The sample was peripheral blood, taken from a patient treated with photon-based radiotherapy. The sequence was collected from a man aged 45-65 years with gastric cancer. CDR3 region: CASSFRTSGRADTQYF. The nucleotides are TGTGCCAGCAGTTTCCGCACTAGCGGGAGGGCAGATACGCAGTATTTT.